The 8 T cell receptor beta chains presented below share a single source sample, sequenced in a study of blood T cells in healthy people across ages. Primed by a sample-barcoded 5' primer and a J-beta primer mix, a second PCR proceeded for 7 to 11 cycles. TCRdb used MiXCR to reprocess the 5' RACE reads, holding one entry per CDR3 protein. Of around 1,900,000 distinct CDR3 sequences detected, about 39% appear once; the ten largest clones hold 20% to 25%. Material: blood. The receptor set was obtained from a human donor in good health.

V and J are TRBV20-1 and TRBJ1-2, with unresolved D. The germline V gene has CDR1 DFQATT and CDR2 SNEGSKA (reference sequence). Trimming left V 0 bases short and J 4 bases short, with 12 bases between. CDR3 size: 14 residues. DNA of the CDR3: TGCAGTGCTAGAGATAAGGGCAGCCTCTATGGCTACACCTTC. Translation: CSARDKGSLYGYTF.

In DNA, the CDR3 is TGCAGTGCTAGAGATTGGATGCAGGGGGCTGACCAAGAGACCCAGTACTTC. Amino acid sequence: CSARDWMQGADQETQYF. The gene calls are TRBV20-1 and TRBJ2-5, with 8 bases lining up with TRBD1. Germline CDR1 and CDR2: DFQATT and SNEGSKA (reference sequence). The J segment lost 0 bases and the V segment lost 0 bases, leaving 9 bases of the junction unmatched. The CDR3 is 17 amino acids.

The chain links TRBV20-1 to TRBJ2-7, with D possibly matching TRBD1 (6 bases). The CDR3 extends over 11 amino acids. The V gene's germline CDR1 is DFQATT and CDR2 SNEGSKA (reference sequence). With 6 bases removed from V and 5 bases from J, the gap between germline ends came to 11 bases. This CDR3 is CSATGYHEQYF. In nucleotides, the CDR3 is TGCAGTGCAACAGGGTACCACGAGCAGTACTTC.

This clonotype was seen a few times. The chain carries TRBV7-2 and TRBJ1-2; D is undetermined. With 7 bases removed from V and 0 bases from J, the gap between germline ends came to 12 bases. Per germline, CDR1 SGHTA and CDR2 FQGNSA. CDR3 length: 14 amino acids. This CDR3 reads CASTTDAANYGYTF. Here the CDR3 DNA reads TGTGCCAGCACCACGGACGCCGCTAACTATGGCTACACCTTC.

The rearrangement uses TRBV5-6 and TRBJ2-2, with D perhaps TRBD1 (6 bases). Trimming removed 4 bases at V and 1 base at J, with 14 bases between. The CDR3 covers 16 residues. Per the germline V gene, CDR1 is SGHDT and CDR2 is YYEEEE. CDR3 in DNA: TGTGCCAGCAGCCTAAGTTGGGGGCTGAACACCGGGGAGCTGTTTTTT. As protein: CASSLSWGLNTGELFF.

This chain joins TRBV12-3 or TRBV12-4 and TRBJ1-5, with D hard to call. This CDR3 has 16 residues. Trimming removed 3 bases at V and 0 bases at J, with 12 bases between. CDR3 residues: CASSFRGPYSNQPQHF. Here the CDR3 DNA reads TGTGCCAGCAGTTTCAGAGGGCCTTATAGCAATCAGCCCCAGCATTTT.

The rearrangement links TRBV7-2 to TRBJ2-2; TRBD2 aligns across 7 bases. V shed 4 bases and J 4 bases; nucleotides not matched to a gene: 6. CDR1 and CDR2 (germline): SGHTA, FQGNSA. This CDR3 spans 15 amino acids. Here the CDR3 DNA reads TGTGCCAGCAGCTGGGGAGGGGTAGGCACCGGGGAGCTGTTTTTT. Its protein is CASSWGGVGTGELFF.

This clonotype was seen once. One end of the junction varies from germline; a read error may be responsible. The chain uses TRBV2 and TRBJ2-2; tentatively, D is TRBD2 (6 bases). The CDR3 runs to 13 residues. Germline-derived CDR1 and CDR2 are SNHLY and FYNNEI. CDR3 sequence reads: CASMGSHTGGLFF. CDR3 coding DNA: TGTGCCAGCATGGGGTCCCACACCGGGGGGCTGTTTTTT.